The 28 T cell receptor beta chains in this list originate from one sample, sequenced in a study of shared clonotypes between healthy human individuals. The protocol was immunoSEQ multiplex PCR, while the TCRdb copy is restricted to in-frame clones and leaves out a portion. The profile shows 2.3 million or so clones, approximately 95% of them singletons. Input material: naive CD4+ T cells from PBMCs. The subset denotes: CD45RA+ positively selected. These TCRs come from a man aged 18 to 29 in good health. Some clones in this sample may be carry-over from other donors' samples.

The rearrangement links TRBV7-3 to TRBJ2-4; D could derive from TRBD1 or TRBD2 (6 bases each). The CDR3 consists of 15 residues. Germline V gene lookup returns CDR1 SGHTA and CDR2 FQGTGA. Trimming left V 5 bases short and J 7 bases short, with 18 bases between. This CDR3 reads CASSQRGSGANIQYF. The CDR3 DNA reads as TGTGCCAGCAGCCAACGGGGATCGGGGGCGAACATTCAGTACTTC.

A few counts support this clone. Different DNA sequences within this sample yield the same CDR3. The chain carries TRBV28 and TRBJ1-5; TRBD1 agrees at 8 bases. After removal of 2 bases from V and 7 bases from J, the junction contained 4 bases not matched to a gene. The CDR3 loop spans 14 amino acids. Germline CDR1 MDHEN, CDR2 SYDVKM. The CDR3 region has the DNA TGTGCCAGCAGTTTACCAGGGGGCGTGCAGCCCCAGCATTTT. Protein sequence: CASSLPGGVQPQHF.

The J gene is TRBJ2-7, the V gene TRBV10-3, with TRBD2 matching over 10 bases. CDR1 is ENHRY and CDR2 is SYGVKD in the germline V gene. The CDR3 runs 17 residues. V lost 2 bases to trimming and J lost 5 bases; unmatched junction nucleotides: 12. The CDR3 sequence is CAISEGRSSGSPDEQYF. In nucleotides, the CDR3 is TGTGCCATCAGTGAGGGGAGGTCTAGCGGGAGTCCCGACGAGCAGTACTTC.

The V and J genes are TRBV11-2 and TRBJ1-4, with 10 positions matching TRBD1. The V segment lost 3 bases and the J segment 10 bases; nucleotides outside the gene matches: 8. The germline V gene has CDR1 SGHAT and CDR2 FQNNGV. The CDR3 has 15 amino acids. CDR3 residues: CASSFQDRGWGKLFF. CDR3 in DNA: TGTGCCAGCAGCTTTCAGGACAGGGGGTGGGGAAAACTGTTTTTT. Supplemented by reference TRBV11-2 and TRBJ1-4, the full variable domain reads EAGVAQSPRYKIIEKRQSVAFWCNPISGHATLYWYQQILGQGPKLLIQFQNNGVVDDSQLPKDRFSAERLKGVDSTLKIQPAKLEDSAVYLCASSFQDRGWGKLFFGSGTQLSVL.

This chain uses TRBV4-1 with TRBJ2-5, with TRBD1 matching over 8 bases. V lost 4 bases to trimming and J lost 5 bases; unmatched junction nucleotides: 12. This CDR3 contains 16 residues. Germline V CDR1 and CDR2: MGHRA, YSYEKL. The CDR3 here is CASSPQPDRVRETQYF. The CDR3 DNA reads as TGCGCCAGCAGCCCCCAACCGGACAGGGTTAGGGAGACCCAGTACTTC.

The chain has TRBV11-2 and TRBJ2-3; TRBD2 matches at 8 bases. The CDR3 consists of 16 residues. With V trimmed by 2 bases and J by 2 bases, 6 bases remained unmatched. The V gene's germline CDR1 is SGHAT and CDR2 FQNNGV. In nucleotides, the CDR3 is TGTGCCAGCAGCTTATTTCGCGGGGGGATCACAGATACGCAGTATTTT. Its translation: CASSLFRGGITDTQYF.

The V call is TRBV6-5, the J call TRBJ2-5, with TRBD1 identical over 9 bases. There are 15 residues in the CDR3. Germline V CDR1 and CDR2: MNHEY, SVGAGI. With 4 bases clipped from V and 9 bases from J, the junction kept 12 bases outside the gene matches. CDR3: CASSSPRTGVGAQYF. The CDR3 DNA reads as TGTGCCAGCAGTTCGCCGCGGACAGGGGTCGGGGCCCAGTACTTC.

The J gene is TRBJ1-2, the V gene TRBV6-5; perhaps TRBD1 as D (5 bases). V dropped 5 bases and J dropped 3 bases, with 10 bases sitting between them. The CDR3 is made up of 13 amino acids. Germline V gene lookup returns CDR1 MNHEY and CDR2 SVGAGI. Here the CDR3 reads CASSTTAYYGYTF. CDR3 DNA sequence: TGTGCCAGCAGTACGACAGCCTACTATGGCTACACCTTC.

The J gene is TRBJ1-2, the V gene TRBV5-8, with D perhaps matching TRBD1 (5 bases). Per the germline V gene, CDR1 is SGHTS and CDR2 is YDEGEE. V was shortened by 0 bases and J by 8 bases, with 14 bases between the two germline ends. This CDR3 has 14 residues. As DNA, the CDR3 is TGTGCCAGCAGCTTGGTTTGGGGCCCAGAGGGCTACACCTTC. Translating it yields CASSLVWGPEGYTF.

V and J are TRBV7-6 and TRBJ1-2; no reliable D call. Per germline, CDR1 SGHVS and CDR2 FNYEAQ. Trimming pared 5 bases from V and 9 bases from J, leaving 16 bases between. The CDR3 extends over 13 amino acids. The CDR3 is CASSQGNSASYTF. The CDR3 DNA reads TGTGCCAGCAGCCAAGGGAACTCGGCGAGCTACACCTTC.

This clone came up once. V gene TRBV6-6 combines with J gene TRBJ1-1, with TRBD1 as a possible D gene (5 bases). The CDR3 runs to 12 residues. Germline V lookup: CDR1 MNHNY, CDR2 SVGAGI (reference sequence). The germline V and J ends were trimmed by 7 bases and 10 bases, with 16 bases remaining between them. The CDR3 DNA reads as TGTGCCAGCACCAACGGTGGGAGGGGAGCTTTCTTT. The encoded protein is CASTNGGRGAFF.

The chain couples TRBV4-1 to TRBJ2-1, with 12 bases that match TRBD2. The CDR3 contains 18 residues. The germline gives CDR1 MGHRA, CDR2 YSYEKL. Unmatched junction bases numbered 9, after V lost 6 bases and J lost 0 bases. The CDR3 coding sequence is TGCGCCAGCAGGACGACGCTAGCGGGAGGGCCCTCCTACAATGAGCAGTTCTTC. This codes for CASRTTLAGGPSYNEQFF.

The gene calls are TRBV18 and TRBJ2-1; D ambiguous. Germline lookup yields CDR1 KGHSH and CDR2 LQKENI. The CDR3 extends over 9 amino acids. V gave up 0 bases and J gave up 14 bases, with 2 bases separating them. The CDR3 spells CASSPPEFF. CDR3 nucleotide sequence: TGTGCCAGCTCACCACCGGAGTTCTTC.

This clone was observed a few times. The genes are TRBV5-1 and TRBJ2-1, with TRBD1 identical over 7 bases. Germline loops: CDR1 SGHRS, CDR2 YFSETQ. V gave up 3 bases and J gave up 0 bases; unmatched junction bases: 3. This CDR3 has 15 residues. The chain's CDR3 is CASSSGQSSYNEQFF. In DNA, the CDR3 is TGCGCCAGCAGCTCGGGACAGAGCTCCTACAATGAGCAGTTCTTC.

This chain connects TRBV4-3 to TRBJ1-3; the D gene is possibly TRBD1 (6 bases). V was cut by 4 bases and J by 0 bases, with 19 bases left in between. Germline V gene sequence: CDR1 LGHNA, CDR2 YSLEER. The CDR3 contains 18 residues. The CDR3 sequence is CASSRKPGQLRSGNTIYF. The CDR3 bases are TGCGCCAGCAGCCGTAAGCCCGGACAGCTTCGCTCTGGAAACACCATATATTTT.

V is TRBV29-1 and J is TRBJ2-1; TRBD1 aligns across 8 bases. The CDR3 covers 13 residues. Losses at the gene ends were 7 bases for V and 9 bases for J; bases not matched to a gene: 11. Germline V CDR1 and CDR2: SQVTM, ANQGSEA. DNA for the CDR3: TGCAGCGCTGGACAGGGCGGCAGCGTTGAGCAGTTCTTC. Translating gives CSAGQGGSVEQFF.

The V and J genes are TRBV5-1 and TRBJ2-1; 8 nucleotides match TRBD2. CDR1 SGHRS and CDR2 YFSETQ come from the germline V gene. Unmatched junction bases numbered 10, after V lost 0 bases and J lost 2 bases. This CDR3 spans 18 amino acids. Written as DNA, the CDR3 is TGCGCCAGCAGCTTGGAAGACATAGCGGGAAGGACCTACAATGAGCAGTTCTTC. Residues: CASSLEDIAGRTYNEQFF.

The chain employs TRBV10-2 and TRBJ2-3; possible D gene TRBD1, 6 bases. V was clipped by 6 bases and J by 4 bases, with 14 bases between them. Germline CDR1 is WSHSY and CDR2 is SAAADI. The CDR3 consists of 14 residues. The CDR3 nucleotides are TGCGCCAGCAGGGGGGCCCTCCGCGCAGATACGCAGTATTTT. Translated: CASRGALRADTQYF.

This chain uses TRBV21-1 with TRBJ2-7; no check of the table's D call, TRBD2, against the DNA was made. TRBV21-1 is reported as a pseudogene. The CDR3 is 16 amino acids. In DNA, the CDR3 is TGTGCCAGCTTAGGTAGCGTCGGACGAGTGGCCTACGAGCAGTACTTC. Residues: CASLGSVGRVAYEQYF.

The rearrangement uses TRBV15 and TRBJ2-3; D gene uncertain. V lost 1 base, J lost 0 bases, and 8 bases lay in between. The CDR3 has 15 amino acids. Germline V gene data show CDR1 as LNHNV and CDR2 as YYDKDF (reference sequence). CDR3 sequence reads: CATSRGVESTDTQYF. CDR3 nucleotide sequence: TGTGCCACCAGCAGAGGAGTGGAAAGCACAGATACGCAGTATTTT.

This clone was detected only once. The V gene is TRBV28, the J gene TRBJ2-7, with TRBD2 matching 7 bases. Germline-derived CDR1 and CDR2 are MDHEN and SYDVKM. The V gene end was trimmed by 6 bases and the J gene end by 6 bases; junction bases not matched to a gene: 11. The CDR3 is made up of 14 amino acids. The CDR3 DNA is TGTGCCAGCAGGTTTCGGGGGAGGGCTCCCGAGCAGTACTTC. This gives the protein CASRFRGRAPEQYF.

The chain links TRBV10-3 to TRBJ2-3; TRBD1 agrees at 7 bases. The trim removed 6 bases at V and 2 bases at J, leaving 5 bases unmatched. This CDR3 spans 14 amino acids. Germline values: CDR1 ENHRY, CDR2 SYGVKD. In DNA, the CDR3 is TGTGCCATCAGCATGGGACAGACCACAGATACGCAGTATTTT. Translating gives CAISMGQTTDTQYF.

The V call is TRBV2, the J call TRBJ1-2; 7 bases map to TRBD1. The germline CDR1 and CDR2 sequences are SNHLY and FYNNEI. The CDR3 runs 13 residues. Trimming cost V 6 bases and J 7 bases; bases outside gene matches: 8. This CDR3 is CASSVESGGGYTF. The CDR3 DNA reads TGTGCCAGCAGCGTCGAATCAGGGGGTGGCTACACCTTC.

This clone was seen once. This chain joins TRBV5-4 and TRBJ1-2; TRBD1 aligns across 8 bases. The CDR3 is 14 residues long. With V trimmed by 2 bases and J by 3 bases, 3 bases remained unmatched. Germline CDR1 and CDR2: SGHNT and YYREEE (reference sequence). The CDR3: CASSFDRGYYGYTF. CDR3 sequence (DNA): TGTGCCAGCAGCTTTGACAGGGGTTACTATGGCTACACCTTC.

This sequence joins TRBV7-2 and TRBJ1-2; D call uncertain. Germline V gene lookup returns CDR1 SGHTA and CDR2 FQGNSA. The V end was cut by 0 bases, the J end by 5 bases, with 13 bases between. The CDR3 length is 15 residues. The CDR3 reads CASSLASGQEYGYTF. In DNA form, the CDR3 reads TGTGCCAGCAGCTTAGCGTCCGGTCAGGAGTATGGCTACACCTTC.

This clone occurred once. The gene calls are TRBV5-3 and TRBJ2-1; TRBD2 aligns across 16 bases. TRBV5-3 is recorded as an ORF, its role being uncertain. Unmatched junction bases numbered 14, after V lost 5 bases and J lost 15 bases. The CDR3 is 16 residues long. The CDR3 DNA reads as TGTGCCAGAAGATATCCGCCCGGGACTAGCGGGAGGGCAGGGTTCTTC. Protein sequence: CARRYPPGTSGRAGFF.

The genes are TRBV28 and TRBJ2-3, with 11 bases identical to TRBD2. This CDR3 has 16 residues. Germline assignment: CDR1 MDHEN and CDR2 SYDVKM. V lost 6 bases and J lost 4; bases outside the gene matches: 9. CDR3 DNA sequence: TGTGCCAGCAGACTAAGACTAGCGGGAATAGCAGATACGCAGTATTTT. Its translation: CASRLRLAGIADTQYF. Complete variable domain (other parts from reference TRBV28 and TRBJ2-3): DVKVTQSSRYLVKRTGEKVFLECVQDMDHENMFWYRQDPGLGLRLIYFSYDVKMKEKGDIPEGYSVSREKKERFSLILESASTNQTSMYLCASRLRLAGIADTQYFGPGTRLTVL.

The V and J genes are TRBV7-9 and TRBJ2-7; no reliable D call. Per germline, CDR1 SEHNR and CDR2 FQNEAQ (reference sequence). Trimming cost V 5 bases and J 3 bases, with 11 bases left between them. The CDR3 sequence is 13 residues long. The CDR3 loop reads CASSRTTHYEQYF. In nucleotides, the CDR3 is TGTGCCAGCAGCCGGACCACTCACTACGAGCAGTACTTC.